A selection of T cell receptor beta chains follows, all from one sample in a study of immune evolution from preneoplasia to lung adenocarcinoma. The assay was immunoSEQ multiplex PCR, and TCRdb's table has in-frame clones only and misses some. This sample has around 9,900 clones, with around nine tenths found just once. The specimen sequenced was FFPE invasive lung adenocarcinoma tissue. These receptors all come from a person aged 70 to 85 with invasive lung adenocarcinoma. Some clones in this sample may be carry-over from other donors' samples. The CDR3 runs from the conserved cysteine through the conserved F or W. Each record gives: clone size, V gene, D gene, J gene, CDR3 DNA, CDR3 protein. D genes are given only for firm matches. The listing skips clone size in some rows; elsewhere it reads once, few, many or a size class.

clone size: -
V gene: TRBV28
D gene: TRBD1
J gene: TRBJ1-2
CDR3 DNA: TGTGCCAGCAAGAACAGGGGGTTCTATGGCTACACCTTC
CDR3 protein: CASKNRGFYGYTF

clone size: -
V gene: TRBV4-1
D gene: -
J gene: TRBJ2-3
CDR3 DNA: TGCGCCAGCAGCCAAGGCCTAGGGGATGCGGCAGATACGCAGTATTTT
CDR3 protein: CASSQGLGDAADTQYF

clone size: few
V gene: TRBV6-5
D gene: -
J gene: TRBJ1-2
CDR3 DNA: TGTGCCAGCAGTTACTCGTACGACGGCTATGGCTACACCTTC
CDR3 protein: CASSYSYDGYGYTF

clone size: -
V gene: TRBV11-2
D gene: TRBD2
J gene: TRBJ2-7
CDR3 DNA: TGTGCCAGCAGCACTGGGACTAGCGGATCTGAGGGGTTC
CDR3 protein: CASSTGTSGSEGF

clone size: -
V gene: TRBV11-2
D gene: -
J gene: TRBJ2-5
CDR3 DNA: TGTGCCAGCAGCTTAGATCTGCGCGGGCGGTGGGAGACCCAGTACTTC
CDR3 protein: CASSLDLRGRWETQYF

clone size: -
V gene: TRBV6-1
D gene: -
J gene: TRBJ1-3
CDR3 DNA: TGTGCCAGCAGCGATACGGTATTCACCATATATTTT
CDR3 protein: CASSDTVFTIYF

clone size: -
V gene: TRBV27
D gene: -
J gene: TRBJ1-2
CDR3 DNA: TGTGCCAGCCGCGGCATTGGGGTCCGCTATGGCTACACCTTC
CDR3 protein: CASRGIGVRYGYTF

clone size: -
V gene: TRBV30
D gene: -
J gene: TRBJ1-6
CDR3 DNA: TGTGCCTGGACGGTTAGTGGGGCCGGGACACCCCTCCACTTT
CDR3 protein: CAWTVSGAGTPLHF

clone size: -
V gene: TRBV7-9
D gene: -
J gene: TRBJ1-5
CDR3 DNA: TGTGCCAGCAGCTCCCAGGGACCCCAGCATTTT
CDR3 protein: CASSSQGPQHF

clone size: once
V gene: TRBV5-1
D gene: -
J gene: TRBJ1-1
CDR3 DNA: TGCGCCAGCAGCTTCGACACCAACACTGAAGCTTTCTTT
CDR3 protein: CASSFDTNTEAFF

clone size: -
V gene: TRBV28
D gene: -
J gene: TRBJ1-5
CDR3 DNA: TGTGCCAGCAGTTTCGAGAGGGGGAGTCAGCCCCAGCATTTT
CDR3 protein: CASSFERGSQPQHF

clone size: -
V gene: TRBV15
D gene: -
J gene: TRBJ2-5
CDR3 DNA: TGTGCCACCAGCAGCTACCGATCCCCCCAAGAGACCCAGTACTTC
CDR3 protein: CATSSYRSPQETQYF

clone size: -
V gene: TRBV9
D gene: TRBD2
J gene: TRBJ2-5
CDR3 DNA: TGTGCCAGCAGCGTTAGCGGGGTGGGGGAGACCCAGTACTTC
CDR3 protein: CASSVSGVGETQYF

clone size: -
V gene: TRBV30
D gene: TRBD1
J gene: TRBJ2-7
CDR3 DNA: TGTGCCTACCACTACCTCACCGGGACAGCACCTTACGAGCAGTACTTC
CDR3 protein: CAYHYLTGTAPYEQYF

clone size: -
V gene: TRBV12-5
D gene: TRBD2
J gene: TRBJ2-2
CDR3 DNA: TGTGCTAGTGGTTTGGCTAGCGGGAGTTCGACCGGGGAGCTGTTTTTT
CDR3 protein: CASGLASGSSTGELFF

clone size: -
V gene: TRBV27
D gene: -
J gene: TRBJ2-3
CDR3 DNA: TGTGCCAGCACCACCCTCACTAGCATGGATACGCAGTATTTT
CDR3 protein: CASTTLTSMDTQYF

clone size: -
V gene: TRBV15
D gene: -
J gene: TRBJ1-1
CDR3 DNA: TGTGCCACCAGCAGAGGGGTCGACCAGAACACTGAAGCTTTCTTT
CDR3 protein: CATSRGVDQNTEAFF

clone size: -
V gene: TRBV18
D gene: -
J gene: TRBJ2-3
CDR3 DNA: TGTGCCAGCTCATCAATTTCCAAAGGGCTCACAGATACGCAGTATTTT
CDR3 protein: CASSSISKGLTDTQYF

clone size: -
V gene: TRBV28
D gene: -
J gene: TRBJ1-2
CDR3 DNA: TGTGCCAGCAATAAGCAACCTAACTATGGCTACACCTTC
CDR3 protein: CASNKQPNYGYTF

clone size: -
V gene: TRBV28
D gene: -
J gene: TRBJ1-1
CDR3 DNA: TGTGCCAGCAGTGACCTGACAGTCACGAACACTGAAGCTTTCTTT
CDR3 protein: CASSDLTVTNTEAFF

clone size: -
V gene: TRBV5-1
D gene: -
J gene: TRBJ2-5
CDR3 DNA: TGCGCCAGCAGCTTCTCGGGTGATCGAGAGACCCAGTACTTC
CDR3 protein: CASSFSGDRETQYF

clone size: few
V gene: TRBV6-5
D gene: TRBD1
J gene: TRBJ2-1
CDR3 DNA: TGTGCCAGTTCCCCGGGGCGAGGGACAGCGCAGTTCTTC
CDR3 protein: CASSPGRGTAQFF

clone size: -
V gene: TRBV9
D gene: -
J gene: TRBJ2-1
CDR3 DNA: TGTGCCAGCAGCTTACGGGACGCCCCATACAATGAGCAGTTCTTC
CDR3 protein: CASSLRDAPYNEQFF

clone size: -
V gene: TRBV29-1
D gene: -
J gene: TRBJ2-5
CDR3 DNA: TGCAGCGTGGGTAGGGCCCAAGAGACCCAGTACTTC
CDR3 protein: CSVGRAQETQYF

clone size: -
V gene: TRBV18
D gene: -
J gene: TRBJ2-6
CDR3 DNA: TGTGCCAGCTCACCCTCTCGGGAAGACCTCACCTCTGGGGCCAACGTCCTGACTTTC
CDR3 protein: CASSPSREDLTSGANVLTF

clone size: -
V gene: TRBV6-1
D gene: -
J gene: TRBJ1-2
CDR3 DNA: TGTGCCAGCAGTGATATACAGGATGGTGGCTACACCTTC
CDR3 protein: CASSDIQDGGYTF

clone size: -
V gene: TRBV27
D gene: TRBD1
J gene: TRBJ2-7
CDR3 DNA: TGTGCCAGCAGTTTTTCTTCGGACAGGGACGAGCAGTACTTC
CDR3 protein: CASSFSSDRDEQYF

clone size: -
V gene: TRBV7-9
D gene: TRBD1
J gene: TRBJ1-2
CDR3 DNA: TGTGCCAGCAGCCTGGGACAGACTAACTATGGCTACACCTTC
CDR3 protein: CASSLGQTNYGYTF

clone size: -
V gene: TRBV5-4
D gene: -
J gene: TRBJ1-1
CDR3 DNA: TGTGCCAGCCGCTTGGGGGGGCAGAACACTGAAGCTTTCTTT
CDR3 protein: CASRLGGQNTEAFF

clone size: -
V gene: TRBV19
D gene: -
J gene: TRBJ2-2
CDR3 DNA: TGTGCCAGTAGTATCGGGACGGACACCGGGGAGCTGTTTTTT
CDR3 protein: CASSIGTDTGELFF

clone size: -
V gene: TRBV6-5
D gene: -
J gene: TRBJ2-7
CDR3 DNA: TGTGCCAGCAGTTCTAATCCCTACGAGCAGTACTTC
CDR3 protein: CASSSNPYEQYF

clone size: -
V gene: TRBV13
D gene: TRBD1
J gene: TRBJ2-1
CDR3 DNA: TGTGCCAGCAGCTTAGGGGGACAGGGACCGTACAGTGAGCAGTTCTTC
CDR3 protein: CASSLGGQGPYSEQFF

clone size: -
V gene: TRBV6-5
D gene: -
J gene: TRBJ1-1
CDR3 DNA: TGTGCCAGCAGTTACAGGGGAGTGAACACTGAAGCTTTCTTT
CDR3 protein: CASSYRGVNTEAFF

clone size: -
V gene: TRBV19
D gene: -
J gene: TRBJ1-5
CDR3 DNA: TGTGCCAGTAATCGGGGGCTAAGGCAGCCCCAGCATTTT
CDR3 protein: CASNRGLRQPQHF

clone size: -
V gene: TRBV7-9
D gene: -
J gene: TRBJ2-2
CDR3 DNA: TGTGCCAGCCGACGAGGCCAACCGAACACCGGGGAGCTGTTTTTT
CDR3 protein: CASRRGQPNTGELFF

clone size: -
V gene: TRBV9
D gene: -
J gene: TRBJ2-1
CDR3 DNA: TGTGCCAGCAGCGTCTCATACAATGAGCAGTTCTTC
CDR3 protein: CASSVSYNEQFF

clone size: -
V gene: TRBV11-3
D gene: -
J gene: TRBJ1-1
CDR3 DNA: TGTGCCAGCAGCTTAGGGGCGGGCGACCCGACCAACACTGAAGCTTTCTTT
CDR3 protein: CASSLGAGDPTNTEAFF

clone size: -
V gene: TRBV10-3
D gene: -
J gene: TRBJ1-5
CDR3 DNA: TGTGCCATCAGTGCCCCGGGCCACAATCAGCCCCAGCATTTT
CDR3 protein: CAISAPGHNQPQHF

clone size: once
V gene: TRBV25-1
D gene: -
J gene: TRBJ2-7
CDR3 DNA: TGTGCCAGCAGTCTTGGCGAGCAGTACTTC
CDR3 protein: CASSLGEQYF

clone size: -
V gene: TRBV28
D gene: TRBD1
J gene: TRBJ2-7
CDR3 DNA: TGTGCCAGCAGTTCAACCGGGACAGGGACCTACGAGCAGTACTTC
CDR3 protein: CASSSTGTGTYEQYF

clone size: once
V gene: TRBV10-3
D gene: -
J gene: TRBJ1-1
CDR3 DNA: TGTGCCACCCAGGAGAACACTGAAGCTTTCTTT
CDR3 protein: CATQENTEAFF

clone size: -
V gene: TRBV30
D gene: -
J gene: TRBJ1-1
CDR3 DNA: TGTGCCTGGGGTGTAAAGAACACTGAAGCTTTCTTT
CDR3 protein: CAWGVKNTEAFF

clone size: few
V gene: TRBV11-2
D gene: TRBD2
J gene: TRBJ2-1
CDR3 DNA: TGTGCCAGCAGCAACGTAGCGGGGGGTGAGCAGTTCTTC
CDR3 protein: CASSNVAGGEQFF

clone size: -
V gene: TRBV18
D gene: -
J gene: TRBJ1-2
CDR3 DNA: TGTGCCAGCTCACCAGGCGACGGCTATGGCTACACCTTC
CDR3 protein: CASSPGDGYGYTF

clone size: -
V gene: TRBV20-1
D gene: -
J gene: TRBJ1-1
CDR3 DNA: TGCAGTGCAAACATGAACACTGAAGCTTTCTTT
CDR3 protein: CSANMNTEAFF

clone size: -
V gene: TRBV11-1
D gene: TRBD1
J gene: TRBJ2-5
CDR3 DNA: TGTGCCAGCAGGAAAGGACAGGGGCAAGAGACCCAGTACTTC
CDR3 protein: CASRKGQGQETQYF

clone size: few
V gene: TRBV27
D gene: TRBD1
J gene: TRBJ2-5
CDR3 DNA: TGTGCCAGCAGTCCTCGGACAGGGGCGGACCAAGAGACCCAGTACTTC
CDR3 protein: CASSPRTGADQETQYF

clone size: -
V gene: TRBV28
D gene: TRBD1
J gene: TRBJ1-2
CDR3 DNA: TGTGCCAGCAGTTTGGGACAGGGCTTTTACTATGGCTACACCTTC
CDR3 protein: CASSLGQGFYYGYTF

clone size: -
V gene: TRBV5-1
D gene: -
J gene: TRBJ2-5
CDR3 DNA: TGCGCCAGCAGCTTGGACAATTTGGATACCCAGTACTTC
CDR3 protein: CASSLDNLDTQYF

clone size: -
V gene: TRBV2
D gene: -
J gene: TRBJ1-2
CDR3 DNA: TGTGCCAGCACCCAGCGGGGGCAGTTGAAAGGCTACACCTTC
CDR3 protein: CASTQRGQLKGYTF

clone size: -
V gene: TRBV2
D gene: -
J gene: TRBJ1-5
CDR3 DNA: TGTGCCAGCAGTACCGATGGCAATCAGCCCCAGCATTTT
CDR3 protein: CASSTDGNQPQHF

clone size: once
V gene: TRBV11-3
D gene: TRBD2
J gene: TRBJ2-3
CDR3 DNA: TGTGCCAGCAGCTCGGGCAGGGAGGGTGTTGCAGATACGCAGTATTTT
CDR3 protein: CASSSGREGVADTQYF

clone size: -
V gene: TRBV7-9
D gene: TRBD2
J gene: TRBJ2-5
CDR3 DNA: TGTGCCAGCAGCTCGGGACTAGCGGGAGGAAACTTC
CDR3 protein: CASSSGLAGGNF

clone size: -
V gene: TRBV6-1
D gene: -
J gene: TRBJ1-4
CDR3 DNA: TGTGCCAGCAGTGGCGTCGGGGCGGCTAATGAAAAACTGTTTTTT
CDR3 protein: CASSGVGAANEKLFF

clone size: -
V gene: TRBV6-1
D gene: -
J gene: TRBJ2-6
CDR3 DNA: TGTGCCAGCAGTGAGCAGGGACGGGCGGCCAACGTCCTGACTTTC
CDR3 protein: CASSEQGRAANVLTF

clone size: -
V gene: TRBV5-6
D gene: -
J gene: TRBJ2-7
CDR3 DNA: TGTGCCAGCAGCTTGGACAACTACGAGCAGTACTTC
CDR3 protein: CASSLDNYEQYF

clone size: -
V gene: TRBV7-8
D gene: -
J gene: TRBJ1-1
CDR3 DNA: TGTGCCAGCAGCTTAGGTGCTTGGCAGGTCGTCACTGAAGCTTTCTTT
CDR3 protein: CASSLGAWQVVTEAFF

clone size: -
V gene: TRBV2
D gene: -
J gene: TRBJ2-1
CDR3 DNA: TGTGCCAGCAGTCTCAGCGGGTTCAATGAGCAGTTCTTC
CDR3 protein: CASSLSGFNEQFF